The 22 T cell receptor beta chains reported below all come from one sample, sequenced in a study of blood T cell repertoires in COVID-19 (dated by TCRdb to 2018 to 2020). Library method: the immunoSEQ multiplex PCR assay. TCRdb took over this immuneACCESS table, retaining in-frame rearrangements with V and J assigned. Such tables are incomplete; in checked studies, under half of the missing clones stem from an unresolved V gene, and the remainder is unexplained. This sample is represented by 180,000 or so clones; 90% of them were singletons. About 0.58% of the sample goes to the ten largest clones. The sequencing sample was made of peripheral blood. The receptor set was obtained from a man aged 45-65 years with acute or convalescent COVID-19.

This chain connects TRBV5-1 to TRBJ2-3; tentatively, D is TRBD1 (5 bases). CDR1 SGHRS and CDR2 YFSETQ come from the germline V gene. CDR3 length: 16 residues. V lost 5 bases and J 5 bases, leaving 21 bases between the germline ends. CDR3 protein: CASSFTWTPRGDTQYF. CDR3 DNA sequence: TGCGCCAGCAGTTTTACCTGGACCCCAAGGGGAGATACGCAGTATTTT.

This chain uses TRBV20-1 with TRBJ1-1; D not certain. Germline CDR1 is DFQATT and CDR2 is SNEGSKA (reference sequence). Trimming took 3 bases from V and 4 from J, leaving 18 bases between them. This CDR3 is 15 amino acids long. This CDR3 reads CSASNRGGGSTEAFF. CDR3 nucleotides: TGCAGTGCTAGTAATCGAGGCGGAGGGTCCACTGAAGCTTTCTTT.

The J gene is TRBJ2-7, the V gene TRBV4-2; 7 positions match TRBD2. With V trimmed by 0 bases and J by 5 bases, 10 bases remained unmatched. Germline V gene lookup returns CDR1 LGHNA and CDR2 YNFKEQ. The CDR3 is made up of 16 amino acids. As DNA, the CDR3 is TGTGCCAGCAGCCAAGATAGGGTAGCGGGTTTACACGAGCAGTACTTC. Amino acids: CASSQDRVAGLHEQYF.

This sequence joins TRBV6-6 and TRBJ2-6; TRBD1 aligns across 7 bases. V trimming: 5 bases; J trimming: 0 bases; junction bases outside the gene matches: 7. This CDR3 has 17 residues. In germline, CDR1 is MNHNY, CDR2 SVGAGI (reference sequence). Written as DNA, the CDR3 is TGTGCCAGCAGTCCTGACAGGGCGTCCTCTGGGGCCAACGTCCTGACTTTC. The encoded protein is CASSPDRASSGANVLTF.

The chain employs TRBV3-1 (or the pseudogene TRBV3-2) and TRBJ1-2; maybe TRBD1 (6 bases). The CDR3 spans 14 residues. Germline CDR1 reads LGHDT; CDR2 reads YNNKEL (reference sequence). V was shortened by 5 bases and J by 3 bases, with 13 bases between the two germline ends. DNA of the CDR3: TGTGCCAGCAGCTACCGGGGGGCTGACTATGGCTACACCTTC. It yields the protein CASSYRGADYGYTF.

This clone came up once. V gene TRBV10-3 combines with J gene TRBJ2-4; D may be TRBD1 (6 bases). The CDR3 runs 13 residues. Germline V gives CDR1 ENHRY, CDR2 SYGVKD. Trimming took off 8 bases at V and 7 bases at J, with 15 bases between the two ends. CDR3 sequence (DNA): TGTGCCATCGGACAGTCTAGTGGTAACATTCAGTACTTC. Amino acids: CAIGQSSGNIQYF.

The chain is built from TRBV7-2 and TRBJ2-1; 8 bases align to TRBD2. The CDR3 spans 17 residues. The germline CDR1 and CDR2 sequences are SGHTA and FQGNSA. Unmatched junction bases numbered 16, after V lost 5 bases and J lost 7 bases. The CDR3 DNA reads TGTGCCAGCAGCCCCGTTGGGGCGAGCGGGAGTCTTAATGAGCAGTTCTTC. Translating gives CASSPVGASGSLNEQFF.

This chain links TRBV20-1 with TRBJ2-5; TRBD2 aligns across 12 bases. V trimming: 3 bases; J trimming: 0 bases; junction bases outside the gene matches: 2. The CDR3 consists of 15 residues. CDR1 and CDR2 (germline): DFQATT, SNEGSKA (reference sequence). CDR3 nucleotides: TGCAGTGCTAGTGGGACTAGCGGGTACCAAGAGACCCAGTACTTC. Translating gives CSASGTSGYQETQYF.

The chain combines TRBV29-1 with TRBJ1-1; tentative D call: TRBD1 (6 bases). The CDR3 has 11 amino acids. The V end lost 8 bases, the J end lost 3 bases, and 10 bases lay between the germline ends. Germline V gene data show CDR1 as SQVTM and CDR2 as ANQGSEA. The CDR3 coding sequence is TGCAGCACAGGGTTTTACACTGAAGCTTTCTTT. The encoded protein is CSTGFYTEAFF.

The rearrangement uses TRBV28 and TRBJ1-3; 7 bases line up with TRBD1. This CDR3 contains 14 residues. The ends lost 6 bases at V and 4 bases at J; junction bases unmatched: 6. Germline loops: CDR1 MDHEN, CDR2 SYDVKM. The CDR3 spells CASRFGTVGNTIYF. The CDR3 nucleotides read TGTGCCAGCAGATTCGGGACAGTCGGAAACACCATATATTTT.

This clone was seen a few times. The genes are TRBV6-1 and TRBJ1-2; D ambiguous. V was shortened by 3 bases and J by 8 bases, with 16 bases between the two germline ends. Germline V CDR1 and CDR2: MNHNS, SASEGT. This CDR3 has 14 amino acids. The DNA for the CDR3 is TGTGCCAGCAGTGATGGTCCAGTCGCTGTCGGCTACACCTTC. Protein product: CASSDGPVAVGYTF.

The CDR3 DNA reads TGTGCCTGGAGTGTGTCGCTAACTCTGAGGGATGGCTACACCTTC. Residues: CAWSVSLTLRDGYTF. J is TRBJ1-2 and V is TRBV30; the D is unclear. Germline CDR1 reads GTSNPN; CDR2 reads SVGIG (reference sequence). V dropped 0 bases and J dropped 6 bases, with 17 bases sitting between them. This CDR3 has 15 residues.

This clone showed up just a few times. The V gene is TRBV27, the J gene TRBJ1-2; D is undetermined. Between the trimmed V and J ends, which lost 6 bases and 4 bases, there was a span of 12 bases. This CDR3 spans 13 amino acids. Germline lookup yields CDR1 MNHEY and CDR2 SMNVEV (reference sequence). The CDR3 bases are TGTGCCAGCAGCTTAGACACGAGCTATGGCTACACCTTC. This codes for CASSLDTSYGYTF.

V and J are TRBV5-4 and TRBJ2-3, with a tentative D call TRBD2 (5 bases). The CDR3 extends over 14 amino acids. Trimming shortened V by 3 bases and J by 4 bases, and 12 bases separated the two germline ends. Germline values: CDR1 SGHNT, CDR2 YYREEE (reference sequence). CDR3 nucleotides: TGTGCCAGCAGCTACGGGGAGTACCCAGATACGCAGTATTTT. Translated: CASSYGEYPDTQYF.

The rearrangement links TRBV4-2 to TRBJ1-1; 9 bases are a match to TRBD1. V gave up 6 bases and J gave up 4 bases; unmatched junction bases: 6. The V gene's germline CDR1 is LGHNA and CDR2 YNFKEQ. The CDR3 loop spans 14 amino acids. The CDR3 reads CASREDRGGTEAFF. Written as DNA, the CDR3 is TGTGCCAGCAGAGAGGACAGGGGAGGCACTGAAGCTTTCTTT.

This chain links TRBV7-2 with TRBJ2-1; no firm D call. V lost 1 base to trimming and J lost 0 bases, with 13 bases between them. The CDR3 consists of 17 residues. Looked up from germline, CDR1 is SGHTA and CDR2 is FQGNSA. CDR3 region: CASSLGRRSSSYNEQFF. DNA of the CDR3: TGTGCCAGCAGCTTAGGTCGGCGGTCGAGCTCCTACAATGAGCAGTTCTTC.

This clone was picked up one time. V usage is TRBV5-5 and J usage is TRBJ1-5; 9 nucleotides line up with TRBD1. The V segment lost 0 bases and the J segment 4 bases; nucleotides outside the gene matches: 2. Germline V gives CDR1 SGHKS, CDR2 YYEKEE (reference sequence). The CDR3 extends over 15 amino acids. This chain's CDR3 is CASSLEGTGNQPQHF. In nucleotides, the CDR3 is TGTGCCAGCAGCTTGGAGGGGACAGGGAATCAGCCCCAGCATTTT.

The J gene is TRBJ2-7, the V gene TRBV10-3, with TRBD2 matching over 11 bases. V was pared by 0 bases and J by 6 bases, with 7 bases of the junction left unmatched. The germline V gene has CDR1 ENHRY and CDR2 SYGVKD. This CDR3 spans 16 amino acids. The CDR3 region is CAISESNTSGRPEQYF. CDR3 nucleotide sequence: TGTGCCATCAGTGAGTCGAATACTAGCGGGAGACCCGAGCAGTACTTC.

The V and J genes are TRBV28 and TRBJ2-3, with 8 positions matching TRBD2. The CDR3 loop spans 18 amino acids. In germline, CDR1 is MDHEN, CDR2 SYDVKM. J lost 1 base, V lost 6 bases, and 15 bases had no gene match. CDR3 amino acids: CASSPAGEWSGGTDTQYF. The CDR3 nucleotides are TGTGCCAGCAGCCCAGCGGGAGAGTGGAGCGGTGGCACAGATACGCAGTATTTT.

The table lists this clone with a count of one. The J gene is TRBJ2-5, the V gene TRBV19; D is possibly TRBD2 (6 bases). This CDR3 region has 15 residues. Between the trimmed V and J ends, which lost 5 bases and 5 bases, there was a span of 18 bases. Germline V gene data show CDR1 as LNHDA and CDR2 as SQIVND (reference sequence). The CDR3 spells CASSDSSRGRETQYF. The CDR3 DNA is TGTGCCAGTAGTGACTCTAGCCGGGGGAGGGAGACCCAGTACTTC.

The CDR3 is CASSMRSQNTEAFF. In nucleotides, the CDR3 is TGTGCCAGCAGCATGCGTAGCCAGAACACTGAAGCTTTCTTT. This chain links TRBV5-5 with TRBJ1-1, with D uncertain. The germline V and J ends were trimmed by 4 bases and 1 base, with 11 bases remaining between them. The germline gives CDR1 SGHKS, CDR2 YYEKEE (reference sequence). CDR3 size: 14 residues. The full variable domain, in which reference TRBV5-5 and TRBJ1-1 provide the parts outside the CDR3, is DAGVTQSPTHLIKTRGQQVTLRCSPISGHKSVSWYQQVLGQGPQFIFQYYEKEERGRGNFPDRFSARQFPNYSSELNVNALLLGDSALYLCASSMRSQNTEAFFGQGTRLTVV.

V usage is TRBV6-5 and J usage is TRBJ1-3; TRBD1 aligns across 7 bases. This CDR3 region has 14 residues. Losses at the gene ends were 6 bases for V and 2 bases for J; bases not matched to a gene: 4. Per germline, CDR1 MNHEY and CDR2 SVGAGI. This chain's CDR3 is CASSPGTAGNTIYF. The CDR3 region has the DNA TGTGCCAGCAGCCCCGGGACAGCTGGAAACACCATATATTTT.